Shown below are 29 T cell receptor beta chains from a single sample sequenced in a study of T cells after yellow fever vaccination. One entry per CDR3 protein, called by TCRdb with MiXCR from the 5' RACE reads. The table shows around 590,000 distinct CDR3 sequences, with 9% to 15% occurring only once. The sequenced sample was PBMCs, obtained on the day of the yellow fever booster vaccination. These receptor sequences come from a man younger than 45 who received the YFV17D yellow fever vaccine.

This chain uses TRBV20-1 with TRBJ2-5; 8 nucleotides line up with TRBD2. V trimming: 7 bases; J trimming: 4 bases; junction bases outside the gene matches: 11. CDR1 is DFQATT and CDR2 is SNEGSKA in the germline V gene (reference sequence). CDR3 length equals 14 residues. The CDR3 loop is CSVASGSLRETQYF. The CDR3 nucleotides are TGCAGTGTGGCGAGCGGGAGCCTTCGAGAGACCCAGTACTTC.

The genes are TRBV20-1 and TRBJ2-4; 7 bases fit TRBD2. Germline V gene lookup returns CDR1 DFQATT and CDR2 SNEGSKA (reference sequence). The CDR3 covers 18 residues. The ends lost 0 bases at V and 0 bases at J; junction bases unmatched: 11. CDR3 sequence reads: CSARENAGLGLAKNIQYF. The DNA of the CDR3 is TGCAGTGCTAGAGAAAACGCAGGACTAGGGTTAGCCAAAAACATTCAGTACTTC.

This clonotype was counted between two and nine times. The chain employs TRBV20-1 and TRBJ2-1, with 10 bases that match TRBD2. J was trimmed by 13 bases and V by 8 bases; bases with no gene match: 20. Germline-derived CDR1 and CDR2 are DFQATT and SNEGSKA (reference sequence). The CDR3 totals 15 residues. Here the CDR3 reads CSILPPSASGRIQFF. CDR3 coding DNA: TGCAGTATCCTACCACCCTCTGCTAGCGGGAGAATACAGTTCTTC.

The genes are TRBV30 and TRBJ2-3; D may be TRBD2 (6 bases). The germline CDR1 and CDR2 sequences are GTSNPN and SVGIG (reference sequence). The V and J ends lost 5 bases and 3 bases respectively, with 15 bases between them. The CDR3 has 14 amino acids. The CDR3 is CAWGEASATDTQYF. The DNA for the CDR3 is TGTGCCTGGGGGGAGGCTTCAGCGACAGATACGCAGTATTTT. Drawing the rest from reference TRBV30 and TRBJ2-3, the complete variable domain is SQTIHQWPATLVQPVGSPLSLECTVEGTSNPNLYWYRQAAGRGLQLLFYSVGIGQISSEVPQNLSASRPQDRQFILSSKKLLLSDSGFYLCAWGEASATDTQYFGPGTRLTVL.

The chain combines TRBV20-1 with TRBJ2-7; 9 nucleotides agree with TRBD1. Losses at the gene ends were 3 bases for V and 6 bases for J; bases not matched to a gene: 6. This CDR3 is 13 amino acids long. Germline V gives CDR1 DFQATT, CDR2 SNEGSKA (reference sequence). The CDR3 nucleotides read TGCAGTGCTAGCCGGGACAGGGTGGCCGAGCAGTACTTC. Translated: CSASRDRVAEQYF.

The chain carries TRBV19 and TRBJ2-6; D uncertain. CDR1 and CDR2 (germline): LNHDA, SQIVND (reference sequence). Between the trimmed V and J ends, which lost 10 bases and 3 bases, there was a span of 7 bases. This CDR3 has 12 residues. The CDR3 DNA follows: TGTGCCAAAAAAATTGGGGCCAACGTCCTGACTTTC. Amino acids: CAKKIGANVLTF.

This clonotype was counted only a few times. V and J are TRBV7-9 and TRBJ2-7, with 9 bases matching TRBD2. V lost 11 bases, J lost 6 bases, and 14 bases stayed unmatched. This CDR3 contains 14 residues. Germline V lookup: CDR1 SEHNR, CDR2 FQNEAQ (reference sequence). The CDR3: CAVARASGTGEQYF. CDR3 DNA: TGTGCCGTTGCCCGGGCTAGCGGGACTGGCGAGCAGTACTTC.

The chain carries TRBV5-1 and TRBJ2-7; 7 bases are shared with TRBD1. CDR1 SGHRS and CDR2 YFSETQ come from the germline V gene. Trimming at V came to 7 bases and at J to 5 bases, leaving 6 bases not matched to a gene. There are 12 residues in the CDR3. In DNA, the CDR3 is TGCGCCAGCGGAGACAGGGTTGACGAGCAGTACTTC. It encodes CASGDRVDEQYF.

The V and J genes are TRBV5-1 and TRBJ1-3; D is possibly TRBD1 (5 bases). CDR1 is SGHRS and CDR2 is YFSETQ in the germline V gene. CDR3 length: 15 amino acids. Trimming left V 0 bases short and J 3 bases short, with 10 bases between. The CDR3 DNA reads TGCGCCAGCAGCTTGGCGGTAGGGGATGGAAACACCATATATTTT. It is translated as CASSLAVGDGNTIYF. The whole variable domain, remainder taken from reference TRBV5-1 and TRBJ1-3, is KAGVTQTPRYLIKTRGQQVTLSCSPISGHRSVSWYQQTPGQGLQFLFEYFSETQRNKGNFPGRFSGRQFSNSRSEMNVSTLELGDSALYLCASSLAVGDGNTIYFGEGSWLTVV.

This clonotype has at least ten counts. The chain uses TRBV5-1 and TRBJ2-7; D possibly corresponds to TRBD1 (5 bases). Germline assignment: CDR1 SGHRS and CDR2 YFSETQ. CDR3 size: 13 residues. Trimming took off 0 bases at V and 5 bases at J, with 9 bases between the two ends. CDR3 sequence reads: CASSLAPGNEQYF. The CDR3 nucleotides are TGCGCCAGCAGCTTGGCCCCAGGGAACGAGCAGTACTTC. Supplemented by reference TRBV5-1 and TRBJ2-7, the full variable domain reads KAGVTQTPRYLIKTRGQQVTLSCSPISGHRSVSWYQQTPGQGLQFLFEYFSETQRNKGNFPGRFSGRQFSNSRSEMNVSTLELGDSALYLCASSLAPGNEQYFGPGTRLTVT.

V and J are TRBV5-1 and TRBJ2-7, with a possible D match to TRBD1 (6 bases). CDR1 SGHRS and CDR2 YFSETQ come from the germline V gene. V shed 4 bases and J shed 0 bases, with 14 bases lying between them. This CDR3 is built from 15 residues. The CDR3 region has the DNA TGCGCCAGCAGCGGGCTACAGGGAACCTCCTACGAGCAGTACTTC. Its protein product is CASSGLQGTSYEQYF.

This clonotype appeared a few times. V usage is TRBV12-3 or TRBV12-4 and J usage is TRBJ2-1; 12 bases fit TRBD2. Unmatched junction bases numbered 12, after V lost 5 bases and J lost 4 bases. The CDR3 has 18 amino acids. The CDR3 loop reads CASSLRPGLAGRYNEQFF. The CDR3 region has the DNA TGTGCCAGCAGTCTCCGCCCCGGACTAGCGGGGAGATACAATGAGCAGTTCTTC.

At least ten counts were recorded for this clonotype. The chain joins TRBV5-8 to TRBJ2-5; perhaps TRBD2 as D (6 bases). Trimming left V 4 bases short and J 3 bases short, with 13 bases between. Germline V gives CDR1 SGHTS, CDR2 YDEGEE. The CDR3 is 14 amino acids. CDR3: CASSRGNHEETQYF. The CDR3 region has the DNA TGTGCCAGCAGCCGGGGGAACCATGAAGAGACCCAGTACTTC.

The chain's CDR3 is CASSGHSPRGTDPYEQYF. CDR3 nucleotide sequence: TGTGCCAGCAGCGGACACTCACCTCGCGGGACAGACCCCTACGAGCAGTACTTC. V usage is TRBV14 and J usage is TRBJ2-7; TRBD1 is a possible D gene (7 bases). The CDR3 has 18 amino acids. Germline V CDR1 and CDR2: SGHDN, FVKESK. Between the trimmed V and J ends, which lost 5 bases and 2 bases, there was a span of 25 bases.

The chain has TRBV15 and TRBJ2-6; D may match TRBD1 or TRBD2 (5 bases each). The CDR3 is made up of 17 amino acids. CDR1 and CDR2 (germline): LNHNV, YYDKDF (reference sequence). Deletions cut 0 bases from V and 4 bases from J, with 13 bases between. The CDR3 bases are TGTGCCACCAGCAGAGATCTGCAGGGAGCCGGGGCCAACGTCCTGACTTTC. It specifies CATSRDLQGAGANVLTF.

This clonotype was counted between two and nine times. CDR3 in amino acids: CASSTPNGEQFF. Here the CDR3 DNA reads TGTGCCAGCAGCACACCGAATGGTGAGCAGTTCTTC. This sequence joins TRBV9 and TRBJ2-1; D ambiguous. The V gene lost 4 bases and the J gene lost 9 bases, with 11 bases spanning the gap. This CDR3 spans 12 amino acids. Germline-derived CDR1 and CDR2 are SGDLS and YYNGEE.

J is TRBJ2-7 and V is TRBV6-2 or TRBV6-3, with D perhaps assigned TRBD1 or TRBD2 (5 bases each). Germline values: CDR1 MNHEY, CDR2 SVGEGT. The CDR3 is made up of 13 amino acids. V shed 7 bases and J shed 2 bases, with 12 bases lying between them. CDR3 DNA: TGTGCCAGCAAGGGGAGTTTTACCTACGAGCAGTACTTC. Protein sequence: CASKGSFTYEQYF.

This clonotype was seen a few times. The chain carries TRBV29-1 and TRBJ2-1, with TRBD2 as a possible D gene (6 bases). Germline V lookup: CDR1 SQVTM, CDR2 ANQGSEA. V shed 5 bases and J shed 8 bases, with 19 bases lying between them. There are 14 residues in the CDR3. CDR3 sequence reads: CSVQPRLVMYEQFF. The DNA for the CDR3 is TGCAGCGTTCAGCCCAGACTAGTTATGTATGAGCAGTTCTTC.

J is TRBJ1-2 and V is TRBV5-8; D not resolved. Germline CDR1 and CDR2: SGHTS and YDEGEE. V lost 0 bases and J lost 12, with 3 bases in between. The CDR3 spans 9 residues. This chain's CDR3 is CASSLVNTF. CDR3 coding DNA: TGTGCCAGCAGCTTGGTAAACACCTTC.

Only a few counts were recorded for this clonotype. The rearrangement uses TRBV15 and TRBJ2-5; D is ambiguous. This CDR3 is 13 amino acids long. The germline V gene encodes CDR1 LNHNV and CDR2 YYDKDF (reference sequence). Trimming took 5 bases from V and 3 from J, leaving 10 bases between them. CDR3 loop: CATSRAEEETQYF. The CDR3 nucleotides are TGTGCCACCAGCCGCGCGGAAGAAGAGACCCAGTACTTC.

This clonotype was seen a handful of times. CDR3 in DNA: TGTGCCAGCAGCGCGGACAGGTGGAATGGCTACACCTTC. This encodes CASSADRWNGYTF. This rearrangement joins TRBV9 to TRBJ1-2, with 7 positions matching TRBD1. The CDR3 is 13 residues long. Unmatched junction bases numbered 5, after V lost 3 bases and J lost 6 bases. CDR1 and CDR2 from the germline V gene are SGDLS and YYNGEE.

This clonotype has a handful of counts. This chain joins TRBV5-1 and TRBJ2-3; 8 bases line up with TRBD1. V lost 0 bases and J lost 6; bases outside the gene matches: 9. Germline V gene sequence: CDR1 SGHRS, CDR2 YFSETQ. This CDR3 contains 16 residues. CDR3: CASSLAGTGVSDTQYF. Written as DNA, the CDR3 is TGCGCCAGCAGCTTGGCCGGGACAGGCGTCTCGGATACGCAGTATTTT.

The CDR3 region is CASTILLHEQFF. The CDR3 DNA sequence: TGTGCCAGCACCATCCTCCTCCACGAGCAGTTCTTC. The genes are TRBV6-2 or TRBV6-3 and TRBJ2-1, with unresolved D. The CDR3 is 12 amino acids. Trimming cost V 7 bases and J 10 bases, with 14 bases left between them. The germline V gene encodes CDR1 MNHEY and CDR2 SVGEGT.

The gene calls are TRBV19 and TRBJ2-7; 7 bases map to TRBD2. Trimming at V came to 7 bases and at J to 3 bases, leaving 15 bases not matched to a gene. Germline V gives CDR1 LNHDA, CDR2 SQIVND (reference sequence). The CDR3 spans 16 residues. The CDR3: CASKPEGAGRNYEQYF. CDR3 bases: TGTGCCAGTAAACCGGAGGGAGCGGGAAGAAACTACGAGCAGTACTTC. The complete variable domain, with remaining parts taken from reference TRBV19 and TRBJ2-7, reads DGGITQSPKYLFRKEGQNVTLSCEQNLNHDAMYWYRQDPGQGLRLIYYSQIVNDFQKGDIAEGYSVSREKKESFPLTVTSAQKNPTAFYLCASKPEGAGRNYEQYFGPGTRLTVT.

V is TRBV7-2 and J is TRBJ2-7; weak D call: TRBD1 (5 bases). Germline values: CDR1 SGHTA, CDR2 FQGNSA. This CDR3 region has 15 residues. V lost 4 bases, J lost 3 bases, and 16 bases lay in between. CDR3 DNA: TGTGCCAGCAGCTCCTATACCCAGGGAATCTACGAGCAGTACTTC. This sequence encodes CASSSYTQGIYEQYF.

This clonotype appeared a few times. V usage is TRBV7-2 and J usage is TRBJ2-1, with D perhaps TRBD1 or TRBD2 (5 bases each). The V end was cut by 0 bases, the J end by 0 bases, with 12 bases between. The CDR3 covers 17 residues. The V gene's germline CDR1 is SGHTA and CDR2 FQGNSA. The DNA of the CDR3 is TGTGCCAGCAGCTTAGCCGGGGCCCCAAGCTCCTACAATGAGCAGTTCTTC. It is translated as CASSLAGAPSSYNEQFF.

The V call is TRBV6-5, the J call TRBJ2-2; D is uncertain. Looked up from germline, CDR1 is MNHEY and CDR2 is SVGAGI. This CDR3 spans 13 amino acids. Trimming cost V 2 bases and J 4 bases, with 5 bases left between them. The CDR3, as DNA: TGTGCCAGCAGTTACCTCCCCACCGGGGAGCTGTTTTTT. It encodes CASSYLPTGELFF.

This chain connects TRBV10-2 to TRBJ2-3; 9 bases map to TRBD1. This CDR3 comprises 15 residues. Germline values: CDR1 WSHSY, CDR2 SAAADI. V shed 5 bases and J 5 bases; nucleotides not matched to a gene: 8. The CDR3 reads CASSRGTGIQDTQYF. The CDR3 DNA is TGCGCCAGCAGTAGGGGGACAGGGATACAAGATACGCAGTATTTT.

Concerning this clonotype: This may be a read error, as it is one base from a much larger clone. The chain is built from TRBV2 and TRBJ2-1; D unresolved. This CDR3 is 11 amino acids long. Per germline, CDR1 SNHLY and CDR2 FYNNEI. The ends were cut back, 8 bases at V and 3 bases at J, with 5 bases in the middle. The CDR3 coding sequence is TGTGCCAGCGGTTACTACAATGAGCAGTTCTTC. Translating it yields CASGYYNEQFF.